This T cell receptor (beta chain) comes out of a study of blood T cell repertoires in COVID-19. Study-level background: Samples of COVID-19 (acute and convalescent) were obtained from the United States, Italy and Spain. PBMCs, B-cell-depleted T cells, or T cells provided the cDNA or gDNA that made up the material.

The CDR3 sequence is 13 residues long. The V end was cut by 6 bases, the J end by 5 bases, with 13 bases between. CDR1 and CDR2 from the germline V gene are KGHSH and LQKENI. Original analysis: Reference gene primer amplification gave nucleated cell count estimates. Profiled with immunoSEQ multiplex PCR; TCRdb holds only in-frame clones, not every one. V, J and clone size reflect that table, while D and trimming were determined from the DNA. The table records about 95,000 clones, about 90% of them present only once. This clone was recorded only once. The chain is built from TRBV18 and TRBJ2-5, with D maybe TRBD2 (5 bases). This sequence originates from a human donor in a cohort sampled during active COVID-19. Sequencing was performed on peripheral blood. The CDR3 reads CASSAREDETQYF. The DNA for the CDR3 is TGTGCCAGCTCGGCCCGGGAAGATGAGACCCAGTACTTC. Supplemented by reference TRBV18 and TRBJ2-5, the full variable domain reads NAGVMQNPRHLVRRRGQEARLRCSPMKGHSHVYWYRQLPEEGLKFMVYLQKENIIDESGMPKERFSAEFPKEGPSILRIQQVVRGDSAAYFCASSAREDETQYFGPGTRLLVL.